The sequence of this TCR beta chain was determined in a study of beta chain features in type 1 diabetes. Findings and caveats of the study: A moderate, significant TCRB CDR3 shortening appeared in type 1 diabetes across four CD4+ subsets. Possible PCR preference for shorter templates applied equally to patients and controls. Reads derived from cDNA could over-represent cells showing high TCR expression.

V shed 3 bases and J shed 6 bases, with 15 bases lying between them. This CDR3 contains 15 residues. The germline CDR1 and CDR2 sequences are SGDLS and YYNGEE. Isolated RNA was reverse transcribed in full, so expressed TCRB transcripts were sequenced. TCRdb's copy holds only in-frame clones and misses some; the assay was immunoSEQ multiplex PCR. The data contain about 400,000 clones, approximately 12% of them seen just once; the ten biggest clones take up 0.0095% to 0.012%. Of note for this clone: Its target is unknown.

The chain combines TRBV9 with TRBJ2-2; possibly TRBD2 for D (6 bases). Sequencing was performed on naive CD4+ T cells from blood. This clonotype was obtained from a woman aged 18-29 years with type 1 diabetes. CDR3 amino acids: CASSAGTSWAGELFF. DNA of the CDR3: TGTGCCAGCAGCGCGGGGACTTCGTGGGCCGGGGAGCTGTTTTTT.